These 6 T cell receptor beta chains originate from one sample sequenced in a study of blood T cell repertoires in COVID-19. Clones were read by immunoSEQ multiplex PCR, and TCRdb kept only the in-frame ones, dropping some. The data hold 190,000 or so clones, with approximately 80% observed a single time. The sequenced sample consisted of PBMCs or T cells enriched from blood (not recorded which). Receptor source: a man aged 40-49 years who had recovered from COVID-19.

The chain couples TRBV2 to TRBJ2-5, with D possibly matching TRBD2 (5 bases). The ends were cut back, 3 bases at V and 6 bases at J, with 17 bases in the middle. This CDR3 region has 15 residues. Germline-derived CDR1 and CDR2 are SNHLY and FYNNEI. The CDR3 here is CASSEGSLPGKTQYF. The CDR3 DNA is TGTGCCAGCAGTGAGGGATCCCTGCCGGGAAAGACCCAGTACTTC.

V usage is TRBV5-4 and J usage is TRBJ1-4, with D possibly being TRBD1 (6 bases). Trimming shortened V by 2 bases and J by 2 bases, and 25 bases separated the two germline ends. The length of the CDR3 is 20 residues. The germline V gene encodes CDR1 SGHNT and CDR2 YYREEE (reference sequence). The CDR3, as DNA: TGTGCCAGCAGCTTTTCATTGGACCAGGGGAGATTGACCACTAATGAAAAACTGTTTTTT. It translates to CASSFSLDQGRLTTNEKLFF.

The CDR3: CASSLLSQPQHF. The CDR3 DNA reads as TGTGCCAGCAGCTTACTAAGTCAGCCCCAGCATTTT. This chain joins TRBV7-9 and TRBJ1-5; D gene ambiguous. CDR3 length equals 12 residues. The ends were cut back, 2 bases at V and 6 bases at J, with 5 bases in the middle. The germline gives CDR1 SEHNR, CDR2 FQNEAQ (reference sequence). The full variable domain, rest sourced from reference TRBV7-9 and TRBJ1-5, is DTGVSQNPRHKITKRGQNVTFRCDPISEHNRLYWYRQTLGQGPEFLTYFQNEAQLEKSRLLSDRFSAERPKGSFSTLEIQRTEQGDSAMYLCASSLLSQPQHFGDGTRLSIL.

The chain is built from TRBV7-2 and TRBJ2-5; the D gene is possibly TRBD2 (5 bases). The CDR3 contains 13 residues. Germline V gene data show CDR1 as SGHTA and CDR2 as FQGNSA. The V end was cut by 3 bases, the J end by 5 bases, with 10 bases between. The CDR3 DNA reads TGTGCCAGCAGCTTGGAGGCGCGGGAGACCCAGTACTTC. Translated, it gives CASSLEARETQYF.

The chain couples TRBV4-2 to TRBJ2-2; perhaps TRBD1 as D (5 bases). The ends were cut back, 2 bases at V and 1 base at J, with 11 bases in the middle. The germline CDR1 and CDR2 sequences are LGHNA and YNFKEQ. This CDR3 spans 16 amino acids. The CDR3 bases are TGTGCCAGCAGCCAAAACCCACAGGAGAACACCGGGGAGCTGTTTTTT. The encoded protein is CASSQNPQENTGELFF.

The chain uses TRBV2 and TRBJ1-4, with 7 bases lining up with TRBD1. The CDR3 runs 13 residues. CDR1 is SNHLY and CDR2 is FYNNEI in the germline V gene. Trimming removed 11 bases from V and 3 bases from J; junction bases left unmatched: 6. The CDR3 sequence: CARRDRANEKLFF. CDR3 nucleotides: TGTGCCCGCCGGGACAGAGCTAATGAAAAACTGTTTTTT.